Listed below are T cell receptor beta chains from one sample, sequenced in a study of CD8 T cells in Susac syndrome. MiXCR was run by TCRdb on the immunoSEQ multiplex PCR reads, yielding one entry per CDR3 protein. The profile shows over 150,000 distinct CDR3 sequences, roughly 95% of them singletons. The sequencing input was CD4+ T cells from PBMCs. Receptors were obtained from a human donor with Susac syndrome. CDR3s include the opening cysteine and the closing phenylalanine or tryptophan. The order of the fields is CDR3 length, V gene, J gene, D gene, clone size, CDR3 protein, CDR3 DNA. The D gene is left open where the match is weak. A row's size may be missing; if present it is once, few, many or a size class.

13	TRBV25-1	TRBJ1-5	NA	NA	CASSPPGEQPQHF	TGTGCCAGCAGCCCCCCGGGAGAACAGCCCCAGCATTTT
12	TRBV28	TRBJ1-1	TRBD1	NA	CASSVGQAEAFF	TGTGCCAGCTCGGTGGGACAGGCCGAAGCTTTCTTT
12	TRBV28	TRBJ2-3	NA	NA	CASTSVEDTQYF	TGTGCCAGCACCTCAGTAGAAGATACGCAGTATTTT
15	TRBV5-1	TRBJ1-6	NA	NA	CASSLADSLNSPLHF	TGCGCCAGCAGCTTGGCCGACAGCCTCAATTCACCCCTCCACTTT
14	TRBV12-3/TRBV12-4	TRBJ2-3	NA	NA	CASTQDAPLDTQYF	TGTGCCAGCACTCAGGACGCCCCGTTGGATACGCAGTATTTT
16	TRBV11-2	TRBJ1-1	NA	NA	CASSPWVVKRDTEAFF	TGTGCCAGCAGCCCCTGGGTGGTGAAGAGGGACACTGAAGCTTTCTTT
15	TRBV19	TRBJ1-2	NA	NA	CASSRKTATGYGYTF	TGTGCCAGTAGTAGAAAGACAGCCACCGGCTATGGCTACACCTTC
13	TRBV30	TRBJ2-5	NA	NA	CAWSIEDRETQYF	TGTGCCTGGAGTATCGAGGATCGGGAGACCCAGTACTTC
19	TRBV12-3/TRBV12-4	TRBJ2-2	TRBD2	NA	CASSEPIAGGGLWTGELFF	TGTGCCAGCAGCGAACCGATAGCGGGAGGGGGCTTGTGGACCGGGGAGCTGTTTTTT
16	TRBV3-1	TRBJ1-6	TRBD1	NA	CASSQGGQGAYSPLHF	TGTGCCAGCAGCCAAGGTGGACAGGGGGCTTATTCACCCCTCCACTTT
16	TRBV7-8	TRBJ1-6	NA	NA	CASSPYRDTHNSPLHF	TGTGCCAGCAGCCCCTACCGGGACACTCATAATTCACCCCTCCACTTT
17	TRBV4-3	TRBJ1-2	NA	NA	CASSQGWRGAVSEGYTF	TGCGCCAGCAGCCAGGGTTGGAGGGGGGCGGTATCAGAAGGCTACACCTTC
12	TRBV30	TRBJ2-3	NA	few	CAWSPQGDTQYF	TGTGCCTGGAGTCCCCAGGGTGATACGCAGTATTTT
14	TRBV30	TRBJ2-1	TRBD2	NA	CAWSDGRASSEQFF	TGTGCCTGGAGTGACGGGAGGGCATCATCCGAGCAGTTCTTC
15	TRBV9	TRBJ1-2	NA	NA	CASSVDWGANYGYTF	TGTGCCAGCAGCGTAGACTGGGGAGCTAACTATGGCTACACCTTC
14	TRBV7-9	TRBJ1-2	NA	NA	CASSSRQGYYGYTF	TGTGCCAGCAGCTCCCGGCAGGGTTATTATGGCTACACCTTC
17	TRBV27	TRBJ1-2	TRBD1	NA	CASSLSTPGQGRHGYTF	TGTGCCAGCAGTTTATCGACACCGGGACAGGGAAGGCATGGCTACACCTTC
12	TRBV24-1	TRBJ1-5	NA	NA	CATSAEAQPQHF	TGTGCCACCAGTGCCGAAGCACAGCCCCAGCATTTT
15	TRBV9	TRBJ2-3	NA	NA	CASSVSGTRTDTQYF	TGTGCCAGCAGCGTATCCGGGACACGCACAGATACGCAGTATTTT
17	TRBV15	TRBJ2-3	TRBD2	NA	CATSRDRWAGVADTQYF	TGTGCCACCAGCAGAGATAGGTGGGCGGGAGTGGCAGATACGCAGTATTTT
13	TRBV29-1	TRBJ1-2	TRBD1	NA	CSATGGVGYGYTF	TGCAGCGCTACAGGGGGCGTCGGCTATGGCTACACCTTC
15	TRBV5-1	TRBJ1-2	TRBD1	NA	CASSLVQGAFDGYTF	TGCGCCAGCAGCTTGGTTCAGGGGGCGTTTGATGGCTACACCTTC
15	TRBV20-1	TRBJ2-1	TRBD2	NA	CSASYRLAGPYEQFF	TGCAGTGCTAGTTACCGACTAGCGGGCCCCTATGAGCAGTTCTTC
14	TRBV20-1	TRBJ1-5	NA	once	CSARERTGNAPQHF	TGCAGTGCTAGAGAAAGGACTGGGAATGCGCCCCAGCATTTT
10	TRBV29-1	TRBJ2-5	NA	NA	CSVGQETQYF	TGCAGTGTAGGTCAAGAGACCCAGTACTTC
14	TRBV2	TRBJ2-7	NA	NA	CASSRLTIGVEQYF	TGTGCCAGCAGTCGATTGACAATCGGGGTCGAGCAGTACTTC
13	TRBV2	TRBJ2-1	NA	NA	CASRRDQNNEQFF	TGTGCCAGCAGAAGGGACCAGAACAATGAGCAGTTCTTC
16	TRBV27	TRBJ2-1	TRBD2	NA	CASSLYRLAGENEQFF	TGTGCCAGCAGTTTATATCGCCTAGCGGGAGAGAATGAGCAGTTCTTC
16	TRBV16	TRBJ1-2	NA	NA	CASSQLVRGRDRGYTF	TGTGCCAGCAGCCAATTGGTTCGGGGCAGGGATCGTGGCTACACCTTC
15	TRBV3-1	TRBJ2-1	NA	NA	CASSPGTAGSYEQFF	TGTGCCAGCTCTCCGGGGACTGCGGGTTCATATGAGCAGTTCTTC
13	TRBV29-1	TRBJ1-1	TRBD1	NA	CSVEEGARTEAFF	TGCAGCGTTGAGGAGGGGGCGCGAACTGAAGCTTTCTTT
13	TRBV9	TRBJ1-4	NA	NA	CASSGGPGEKLFF	TGTGCCAGCAGCGGGGGTCCAGGGGAAAAACTGTTTTTT
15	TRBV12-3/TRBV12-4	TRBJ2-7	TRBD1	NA	CASSIQGGQGYEQYF	TGTGCCAGCAGCATACAAGGGGGACAGGGCTACGAGCAGTACTTC
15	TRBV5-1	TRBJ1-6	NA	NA	CASSLEGLDNSPLHF	TGCGCCAGCAGCTTGGAGGGTTTGGATAATTCACCCCTCCACTTT
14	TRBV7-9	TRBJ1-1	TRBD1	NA	CASSFGDRGPEAFF	TGTGCCAGCAGCTTTGGTGACAGGGGGCCTGAAGCTTTCTTT
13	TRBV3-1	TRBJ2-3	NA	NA	CASGIGRYDTQYF	TGTGCCAGCGGAATAGGGAGGTACGATACGCAGTATTTT
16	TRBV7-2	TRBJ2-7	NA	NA	CASSLVAGTRPYEQYF	TGTGCCAGCAGCTTAGTAGCCGGGACAAGACCATACGAGCAGTACTTC
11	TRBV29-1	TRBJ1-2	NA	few	CSVDRGEGYTF	TGCAGCGTTGATAGGGGTGAAGGCTACACCTTC
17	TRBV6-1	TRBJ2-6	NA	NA	CATRASRWGTGANVLTF	TGTGCCACCCGGGCCTCCCGGTGGGGTACTGGGGCCAACGTCCTGACTTTC
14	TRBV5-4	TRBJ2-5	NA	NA	CASSLDPDQETQYF	TGTGCCAGCAGCTTGGATCCAGACCAAGAGACCCAGTACTTC